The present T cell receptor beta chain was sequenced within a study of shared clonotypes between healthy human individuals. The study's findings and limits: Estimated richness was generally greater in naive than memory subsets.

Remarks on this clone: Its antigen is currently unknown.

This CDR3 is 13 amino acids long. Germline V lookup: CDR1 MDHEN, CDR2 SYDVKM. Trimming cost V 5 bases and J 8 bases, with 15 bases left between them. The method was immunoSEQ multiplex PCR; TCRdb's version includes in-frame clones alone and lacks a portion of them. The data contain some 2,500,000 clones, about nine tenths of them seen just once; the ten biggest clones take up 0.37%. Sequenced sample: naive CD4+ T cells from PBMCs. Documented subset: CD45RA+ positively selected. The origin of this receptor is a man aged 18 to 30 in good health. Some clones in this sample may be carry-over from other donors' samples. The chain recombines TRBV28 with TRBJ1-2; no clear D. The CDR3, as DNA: TGTGCCAGCAGTCTACGGCCGGAGGGCGGCTACACCTTC. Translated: CASSLRPEGGYTF.